A single sample is the source of the 24 T cell receptor beta chains below, sequenced in a study of shared clonotypes between healthy human individuals. Some clones are missing from TCRdb's copy, which holds only in-frame ones; the method was immunoSEQ multiplex PCR. Here the sample spans under 1,100,000 clones, about 70% being singletons. Sequencing used memory CD4+ T cells sorted from blood. Sample subset: CD45RA-negative fraction. These receptors originate from a man aged 18 to 30 in good health.

The sample holds many counts of this clone. The chain links TRBV30 to TRBJ2-2, with no clear D. Trimming removed 0 bases from V and 1 base from J, with 6 bases in between. Germline loops: CDR1 GTSNPN, CDR2 SVGIG (reference sequence). The CDR3 has 14 residues. CDR3 DNA sequence: TGTGCCTGGAGTGTACAGTGGAACACCGGGGAGCTGTTTTTT. Its translation is CAWSVQWNTGELFF.

V is TRBV15 and J is TRBJ2-1; 10 positions match TRBD2. This CDR3 has 18 residues. Germline assignment: CDR1 LNHNV and CDR2 YYDKDF (reference sequence). Trimming at V came to 2 bases and at J to 2 bases, leaving 9 bases not matched to a gene. CDR3 loop: CATSRLPSGSVAYNEQFF. The CDR3 DNA is TGTGCCACCAGCAGACTTCCTAGCGGGAGTGTCGCCTACAATGAGCAGTTCTTC.

The genes are TRBV18 and TRBJ1-6, with D possibly matching TRBD1 (5 bases). V lost 2 bases and J lost 12, with 11 bases in between. The CDR3 extends over 13 amino acids. Looked up from germline, CDR1 is KGHSH and CDR2 is LQKENI. In nucleotides, the CDR3 is TGTGCCAGCTCACCAGACAGTGTTCTACCCCTCCACTTT. Translation gives CASSPDSVLPLHF.

V is TRBV14 and J is TRBJ2-7; D unresolved. The germline V and J ends were trimmed by 4 bases and 2 bases, with 6 bases remaining between them. Looked up from germline, CDR1 is SGHDN and CDR2 is FVKESK. There are 12 residues in the CDR3. The CDR3 DNA sequence: TGTGCCAGCAGCCGCCTTACCTACGAGCAGTACTTC. It is translated as CASSRLTYEQYF.

The rearrangement joins TRBV6-5 to TRBJ2-2, with TRBD1 matching 11 bases. The V gene end was trimmed by 5 bases and the J gene end by 7 bases; junction bases not matched to a gene: 3. Germline CDR1 reads MNHEY; CDR2 reads SVGAGI. The CDR3 contains 14 residues. Written as DNA, the CDR3 is TGTGCCAGCAGTCGGACAGGGGGCTTCGGGGAGCTGTTTTTT. It codes for CASSRTGGFGELFF.

The rearrangement joins TRBV28 to TRBJ2-6; 7 nucleotides match TRBD1. The germline gives CDR1 MDHEN, CDR2 SYDVKM. The CDR3 contains 15 residues. After removal of 8 bases from V and 4 bases from J, the junction contained 8 bases not matched to a gene. The CDR3, as DNA: TGTGCCAGCGCTACACAGGGGTCAGGGGCCAACGTCCTGACTTTC. This encodes CASATQGSGANVLTF.

The V gene is TRBV14, the J gene TRBJ1-1, with D maybe TRBD1 (5 bases). The CDR3 runs 16 residues. The V gene lost 1 base and the J gene lost 4 bases, with 16 bases spanning the gap. Germline CDR1 reads SGHDN; CDR2 reads FVKESK. CDR3 sequence reads: CASSQGRQGGFTEAFF. The CDR3 DNA reads as TGTGCCAGCAGCCAAGGTCGGCAGGGTGGTTTCACTGAAGCTTTCTTT.

This chain links TRBV7-2 with TRBJ2-1, with 7 bases that match TRBD2. The trim removed 2 bases at V and 2 bases at J, leaving 0 bases unmatched. The V gene's germline CDR1 is SGHTA and CDR2 FQGNSA. CDR3 length: 14 residues. CDR3 bases: TGTGCCAGCAGCTTACGGGAGGCCTACAATGAGCAGTTCTTC. Its protein product is CASSLREAYNEQFF.

The gene calls are TRBV2 and TRBJ2-1; 8 bases are a match to TRBD2. The CDR3 extends over 14 amino acids. Germline trimming cut 6 bases from V and 5 bases from J; bases unmatched to any gene: 6. Germline CDR1 reads SNHLY; CDR2 reads FYNNEI. CDR3 coding DNA: TGTGCCAGCAGCCAGCGGGGGAAGAACAATGAGCAGTTCTTC. Translation gives CASSQRGKNNEQFF.

The rearrangement uses TRBV9 and TRBJ1-1, with D possibly TRBD1 on 5 matching bases. The CDR3 consists of 14 residues. V gave up 0 bases and J gave up 4 bases, with 10 bases separating them. Looked up from germline, CDR1 is SGDLS and CDR2 is YYNGEE. The CDR3, as DNA: TGTGCCAGCAGCGTAGATTACGGGGGCACTGAAGCTTTCTTT. This codes for CASSVDYGGTEAFF.

The gene calls are TRBV28 and TRBJ2-7, with TRBD2 identical over 7 bases. The CDR3 covers 14 residues. CDR1 MDHEN and CDR2 SYDVKM come from the germline V gene. V gave up 4 bases and J gave up 6 bases; unmatched junction bases: 9. CDR3 protein: CASSSTSVLREQYF. The CDR3 bases are TGTGCCAGCAGTTCCACTAGCGTACTCCGCGAGCAGTACTTC.

The gene calls are TRBV9 and TRBJ2-2, with 8 bases matching TRBD2. This CDR3 has 16 amino acids. Germline assignment: CDR1 SGDLS and CDR2 YYNGEE. V shed 2 bases and J 2 bases; nucleotides not matched to a gene: 5. CDR3 DNA sequence: TGTGCCAGCAGCGTCGGGACTAGAGCCAACACCGGGGAGCTGTTTTTT. Amino acids: CASSVGTRANTGELFF.

The chain recombines TRBV2 with TRBJ2-5, with D possibly TRBD1 on 5 matching bases. V lost 6 bases and J 5 bases, leaving 16 bases between the germline ends. CDR3 length: 14 residues. CDR1 and CDR2 from the germline V gene are SNHLY and FYNNEI. As DNA, the CDR3 is TGTGCCAGCAGGTCGGCAGCGAAGGGGGAGACCCAGTACTTC. Translated: CASRSAAKGETQYF.

This rearrangement joins TRBV18 to TRBJ1-1; D uncertain. The length of the CDR3 is 13 residues. Germline V lookup: CDR1 KGHSH, CDR2 LQKENI. The ends were cut back, 1 base at V and 6 bases at J, with 9 bases in the middle. The CDR3, as DNA: TGTGCCAGCTCACCACTAGCCACAGCTGAAGCTTTCTTT. Protein: CASSPLATAEAFF. The entire variable domain, with the rest obtained from reference TRBV18 and TRBJ1-1, is as follows: NAGVMQNPRHLVRRRGQEARLRCSPMKGHSHVYWYRQLPEEGLKFMVYLQKENIIDESGMPKERFSAEFPKEGPSILRIQQVVRGDSAAYFCASSPLATAEAFFGQGTRLTVV.

The J gene is TRBJ1-1, the V gene TRBV18; D gene uncertain. V was cut by 0 bases and J by 0 bases, with 11 bases left in between. The CDR3 sequence is 16 residues long. Looked up from germline, CDR1 is KGHSH and CDR2 is LQKENI. The CDR3, as DNA: TGTGCCAGCTCACCACCTTTACAGACTATGAACACTGAAGCTTTCTTT. It specifies CASSPPLQTMNTEAFF.

This clone was counted between two and nine times. The chain is built from TRBV27 and TRBJ1-4, with 9 bases aligning to TRBD1. The germline CDR1 and CDR2 sequences are MNHEY and SMNVEV (reference sequence). V lost 6 bases, J lost 8 bases, and 13 bases stayed unmatched. The CDR3 runs 16 residues. In DNA, the CDR3 is TGTGCCAGCAGGTCCCGGGACAGGGTTCAGGGGGAAAAACTGTTTTTT. Protein product: CASRSRDRVQGEKLFF.

V and J are TRBV11-2 and TRBJ1-2; unclear D gene. The CDR3 consists of 16 residues. V lost 4 bases to trimming and J lost 0 bases, with 15 bases between them. Germline V gene sequence: CDR1 SGHAT, CDR2 FQNNGV. Here the CDR3 DNA reads TGTGCCAGCAGCTCCGGCCAACGGGGATCTAACTATGGCTACACCTTC. Translation: CASSSGQRGSNYGYTF.

This chain joins TRBV7-3 and TRBJ2-1, with 8 bases identical to TRBD1. The CDR3 runs to 14 residues. The trim removed 5 bases at V and 7 bases at J, leaving 7 bases unmatched. Germline V lookup: CDR1 SGHTA, CDR2 FQGTGA. This CDR3 reads CASSLGQGGNEQFF. Written as DNA, the CDR3 is TGTGCCAGCAGCCTTGGACAGGGCGGGAATGAGCAGTTCTTC.

This clone was seen many times. The rearrangement uses TRBV7-8 and TRBJ1-4; D gene unclear. This CDR3 contains 17 residues. V was pared by 1 base and J by 1 base, with 13 bases between. Germline loops: CDR1 SGHVS, CDR2 FQNEAQ. The CDR3 DNA reads as TGTGCCAGCAGCTTAGGGGCACAAATCCTAACTAATGAAAAACTGTTTTTT. Translated, it gives CASSLGAQILTNEKLFF.

This chain connects TRBV4-3 to TRBJ2-7; D ambiguous. Germline V lookup: CDR1 LGHNA, CDR2 YSLEER. The CDR3 spans 15 residues. The germline V and J ends were trimmed by 0 bases and 3 bases, with 12 bases remaining between them. The CDR3 protein is CASSQERNHLYEQYF. The CDR3 DNA sequence: TGCGCCAGCAGCCAAGAAAGGAACCACCTCTACGAGCAGTACTTC.

The rearrangement joins TRBV15 to TRBJ2-1, with 14 positions matching TRBD2. In germline, CDR1 is LNHNV, CDR2 YYDKDF (reference sequence). V gave up 1 base and J gave up 6 bases; unmatched junction bases: 2. The CDR3 has 16 residues. This CDR3 is CATSRATSGRANEQFF. CDR3 sequence (DNA): TGTGCCACCAGCAGAGCGACTAGCGGGAGGGCCAATGAGCAGTTCTTC.

The CDR3 loop reads CASTRVGTSTDTQYF. The CDR3 DNA follows: TGTGCCAGCACCCGGGTGGGGACTAGCACAGATACGCAGTATTTT. The chain combines TRBV5-6 with TRBJ2-3, with a tentative D call TRBD2 (6 bases). The germline V and J ends were trimmed by 6 bases and 0 bases, with 14 bases remaining between them. The CDR3 loop spans 15 amino acids. Germline V gene lookup returns CDR1 SGHDT and CDR2 YYEEEE.

This clone has a single count. The genes are TRBV29-1 and TRBJ2-5; D not resolved. This CDR3 contains 15 residues. V shed 7 bases and J shed 1 base, with 19 bases lying between them. Germline CDR1 and CDR2: SQVTM and ANQGSEA. The CDR3 sequence: CSASPRLQFQETQYF. The DNA of the CDR3 is TGCAGCGCCTCACCCCGGTTACAGTTCCAAGAGACCCAGTACTTC. Full variable domain (outside the CDR3, taken from reference TRBV29-1 and TRBJ2-5): SAVISQKPSRDICQRGTSLTIQCQVDSQVTMMFWYRQQPGQSLTLIATANQGSEATYESGFVIDKFPISRPNLTFSTLTVSNMSPEDSSIYLCSASPRLQFQETQYFGPGTRLLVL.

The V and J genes are TRBV5-1 and TRBJ1-5, with a tentative D call TRBD1 (6 bases). V gave up 5 bases and J gave up 3 bases, with 15 bases separating them. CDR3 length equals 15 residues. Germline V gene sequence: CDR1 SGHRS, CDR2 YFSETQ. CDR3 bases: TGCGCCAGCAGGCAGACCGGGGACATCAATCAGCCCCAGCATTTT. Amino acid sequence: CASRQTGDINQPQHF.